In its sample, the clone carrying this TCR beta chain was seen once. Its cognate antigen is unknown. The PCR employed 60 Vbeta primers together with 13 Jbeta primers. Method: immunoSEQ multiplex PCR; TCRdb's copy keeps in-frame clones and lacks some. The sample yields around 77,000 clones, about 80% seen once. These data are taken from a study of cytomegalovirus exposure and HLA in healthy donors. Study-level results: Both high specificity and high sensitivity reportedly marked the classifier's diagnosis of cytomegalovirus status. The presence/absence work took it that sequencing depth was about the same across donors. Later analysis identified a missense DCLRE1C variant that was linked to TCR beta V- and J-gene trimming.

At sampling all donors were nominally healthy, likely with unrecorded immune exposures. Deletions cut 0 bases from V and 3 bases from J, with 8 bases between. Germline-derived CDR1 and CDR2 are GTSNPN and SVGIG (reference sequence). This CDR3 region has 13 residues. Sequencing input: PBMCs. The receptor comes from a man aged 35 to 55 in good health and CMV-seronegative. V and J are TRBV30 and TRBJ1-1; D ambiguous. The CDR3 reads CAWSVLRYTEAFF. CDR3 sequence (DNA): TGTGCCTGGAGTGTTTTGAGGTACACTGAAGCTTTCTTT.